This T cell receptor (beta chain) was retrieved from a study of identical twins. Study-level findings and limits: Researchers reported weaker excess twin sharing in beta out-of-frame sequences. Low generation probability was overrepresented in out-of-frame alpha sequences shared by twins.

Turning to this clonotype: Its cognate antigen is unknown.

Only healthy Caucasians were enrolled as donors. TCRdb reanalysed the 5' RACE reads using MiXCR and keeps one entry per CDR3 protein. The table has roughly 1.6 million distinct CDR3 sequences, less than 40% seen once. CDR1 and CDR2 from the germline V gene are SGHTS and YDEGEE. CDR3 size: 13 residues. Trimming left V 0 bases short and J 8 bases short, with 12 bases between. The sequence was collected from a newborn girl in good health. The specimen sequenced was cord blood. The V call is TRBV5-8, the J call TRBJ2-7; D ambiguous. The CDR3: CASSLASRVKQYF. Here the CDR3 DNA reads TGTGCCAGCAGCTTGGCCTCTCGGGTTAAGCAGTACTTC.